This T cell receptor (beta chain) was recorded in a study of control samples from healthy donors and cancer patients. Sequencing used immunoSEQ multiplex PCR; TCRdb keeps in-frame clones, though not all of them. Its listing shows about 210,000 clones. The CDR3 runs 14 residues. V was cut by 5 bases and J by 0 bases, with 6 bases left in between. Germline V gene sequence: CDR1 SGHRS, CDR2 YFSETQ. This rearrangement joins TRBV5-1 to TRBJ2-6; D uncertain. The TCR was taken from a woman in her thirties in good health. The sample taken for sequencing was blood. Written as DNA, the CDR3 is TGCGCCAGCAGTTCTTTCTCTGGGGCCAACGTCCTGACTTTC. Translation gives CASSSFSGANVLTF. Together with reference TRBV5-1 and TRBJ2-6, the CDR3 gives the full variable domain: KAGVTQTPRYLIKTRGQQVTLSCSPISGHRSVSWYQQTPGQGLQFLFEYFSETQRNKGNFPGRFSGRQFSNSRSEMNVSTLELGDSALYLCASSSFSGANVLTFGAGSRLTVL.